This T cell receptor beta chain was retrieved from a study of blood T cell repertoires in COVID-19. Study as a whole: Material from acute and convalescent COVID-19 was sourced from the United States, Italy and Spain. Sample material is recorded as cDNA or gDNA derived from T cells, B-cell-depleted T cells, or PBMCs.

This clone was seen more than once but under ten times. Germline V CDR1 and CDR2: SGHAT, FQDESV (reference sequence). V lost 0 bases, J lost 1 base, and 0 bases stayed unmatched. CDR3 length: 14 amino acids. Original processing methods: Amplified reference gene primers provided the basis for estimating nucleated cell counts. Here immunoSEQ multiplex PCR was the method, and the copy in TCRdb shows in-frame clones only, minus some. The V and J calls and clone size are taken from that table; D and trimming were inferred from the DNA. This sample yields about 210,000 clones, of which over 60% are seen a single time; 7.2% belongs to the top ten.

Sequences were obtained from peripheral blood. This sequence was found in a woman in her 70s with acute or convalescent COVID-19. V usage is TRBV11-1 and J usage is TRBJ2-7; 7 bases map to TRBD2. The CDR3 coding sequence is TGTGCCAGCAGCTTAGCGGGGGGGTCCTACGAGCAGTACTTC. Its translation: CASSLAGGSYEQYF.